This T cell receptor (beta chain) was identified in a study of naive and memory T cell subsets. Treatment reported: skin biopsy from PPD injection site in Mantoux-positive individual. TCR cDNA received a 3' ligated oligonucleotide that carried a UMI. Skin biopsies came from PPD injection sites in Mantoux-positive individuals. Unsorted total RNA, about 1 to 1000 ng, was DNase treated before reverse transcription. CDR3 length equals 14 residues. Looked up from germline, CDR1 is MRHNA and CDR2 is SNTAGT. V gave up 7 bases and J gave up 0 bases, with 10 bases separating them. The SP2 primer and nested alpha and beta constant region primers amplified ligated cDNA in four rounds. MiXCR, applied by TCRdb to the UMI-ligation and nested PCR reads, yields one record per CDR3 protein. The table has roughly 36,000 distinct CDR3 sequences, 11% seen once; the top ten hold roughly 3.9%. This clonotype was counted at least ten times. Its antigen is unidentified.

Study-level results: Potentially, T cell activation and differentiation skew this RNA-based measurement.

The chain links TRBV6-4 to TRBJ2-1, with unresolved D. The specimen was skin, collected from a tuberculin skin test site. The source is an adult in good health. CDR3 in amino acids: CASKVDGSYNEQFF. In DNA, the CDR3 is TGTGCCAGCAAGGTGGACGGCTCCTACAATGAGCAGTTCTTC.